Below are 28 T cell receptor beta chains sequenced from a single sample in a study of response to subunit inactivated influenza vaccine. TCRdb reanalysed the RT-PCR reads using MiXCR and keeps one entry per CDR3 protein. This table holds approximately 500,000 distinct CDR3 sequences, approximately 12% found once. The sequencing here drew on PBMCs from blood, taken about 6 weeks after vaccination. The receptors shown here come from a man aged 45 to 65 who received an inactivated influenza vaccine.

The chain employs TRBV24-1 and TRBJ2-2, with 7 bases that match TRBD1. The V gene's germline CDR1 is KGHDR and CDR2 SFDVKD. V lost 5 bases to trimming and J lost 5 bases; unmatched junction nucleotides: 16. CDR3 length: 18 residues. The CDR3 nucleotides are TGTGCCACCAGTGCGCTTCCAGGTGGGGGACAGAGGACCGGGGAGCTGTTTTTT. Translation: CATSALPGGGQRTGELFF.

The J gene is TRBJ2-1, the V gene TRBV20-1; tentatively, D is TRBD2 (6 bases). Germline CDR1 is DFQATT and CDR2 is SNEGSKA (reference sequence). There are 14 residues in the CDR3. Trimming shortened V by 3 bases and J by 1 base, and 10 bases separated the two germline ends. The CDR3 bases are TGCAGTGCTAGTCGCGGGAAATCCTACAATGAGCAGTTCTTC. Its translation is CSASRGKSYNEQFF.

There are a few counts of this clonotype. CDR3 sequence (DNA): TGCGCCAGCAGCCGCACAGGGGACACCGGGGAGCTGTTTTTT. This gives the protein CASSRTGDTGELFF. V is TRBV4-3 and J is TRBJ2-2; TRBD1 aligns across 7 bases. The junction had 2 bases not matched to a gene; V was cut back by 4 bases and J by 3 bases. The CDR3 contains 14 residues. Germline CDR1 LGHNA, CDR2 YSLEER.

This chain joins TRBV19 and TRBJ2-7; perhaps TRBD2 as D (5 bases). The CDR3 has 12 residues. Between the trimmed V and J ends, which lost 3 bases and 6 bases, there was a span of 9 bases. Germline V lookup: CDR1 LNHDA, CDR2 SQIVND (reference sequence). CDR3 loop: CASSMRSGEQYF. Written as DNA, the CDR3 is TGTGCCAGTAGTATGCGCAGCGGCGAGCAGTACTTC.

This clonotype was counted a few times. The chain couples TRBV20-1 to TRBJ1-2; no reliable D call. The V gene's germline CDR1 is DFQATT and CDR2 SNEGSKA (reference sequence). Trimming took 6 bases from V and 5 from J, leaving 16 bases between them. The CDR3 extends over 13 amino acids. This chain's CDR3 is CSAPKDNLYGYTF. As DNA, the CDR3 is TGCAGTGCACCGAAAGACAACTTGTATGGCTACACCTTC.

The genes are TRBV7-2 and TRBJ2-1, with D possibly matching TRBD1 (5 bases). Germline assignment: CDR1 SGHTA and CDR2 FQGNSA. The CDR3 is made up of 14 amino acids. V gave up 5 bases and J gave up 5 bases, with 13 bases separating them. CDR3 in amino acids: CASSPVQGNNEQFF. CDR3 sequence (DNA): TGTGCCAGCAGCCCCGTTCAGGGAAACAATGAGCAGTTCTTC.

This clonotype turned up a few times. The chain carries TRBV4-3 and TRBJ2-1, with 7 nucleotides matching TRBD2. Germline V gene lookup returns CDR1 LGHNA and CDR2 YSLEER. V lost 3 bases, J lost 8 bases, and 7 bases stayed unmatched. The CDR3 is 14 amino acids. CDR3 coding DNA: TGCGCCAGCAGCCACGTAGGGAGGGCATATGAGCAGTTCTTC. Translated, it gives CASSHVGRAYEQFF.

This clonotype was counted between two and nine times. V usage is TRBV5-1 and J usage is TRBJ1-2, with 8 bases identical to TRBD1. The CDR3 consists of 15 residues. From germline, CDR1 is SGHRS and CDR2 YFSETQ. V was clipped by 4 bases and J by 8 bases; unmatched bases: 13. CDR3 nucleotide sequence: TGCGCCAGCAGCCGAGGGACAGGAGATATGGAAGGCTACACCTTC. Translated, it gives CASSRGTGDMEGYTF.

The chain is built from TRBV7-9 and TRBJ2-7; 7 positions match TRBD2. The V gene's germline CDR1 is SEHNR and CDR2 FQNEAQ (reference sequence). Trimming removed 5 bases from V and 3 bases from J; junction bases left unmatched: 10. This CDR3 has 15 amino acids. CDR3 sequence: CASSPRDYLHYEQYF. CDR3 nucleotides: TGTGCCAGCAGCCCCCGGGACTATCTTCACTACGAGCAGTACTTC.

This clonotype has more than one count but fewer than ten. The rearrangement links TRBV9 to TRBJ2-2; 12 nucleotides agree with TRBD2. Per the germline V gene, CDR1 is SGDLS and CDR2 is YYNGEE. Unmatched junction bases numbered 9, after V lost 6 bases and J lost 3 bases. This CDR3 is 17 amino acids long. CDR3 in amino acids: CASTLAGGEGDTGELFF. The CDR3 nucleotides are TGTGCCAGCACCCTAGCGGGAGGGGAAGGGGACACCGGGGAGCTGTTTTTT.

In DNA, the CDR3 is TGTGCCAGCTCACAGGGGGGACTGAACTATGGCTACACCTTC. Protein sequence: CASSQGGLNYGYTF. This chain joins TRBV18 and TRBJ1-2; possible D gene TRBD1, 6 bases. Trimming cost V 4 bases and J 2 bases, with 11 bases left between them. CDR3 size: 14 residues. The germline gives CDR1 KGHSH, CDR2 LQKENI.

About this clonotype: Likely a read error: the CDR3 ends without its conserved phenylalanine or tryptophan. The genes are TRBV7-8 and TRBJ2-1; a possible D gene is TRBD1 (5 bases). The V gene's germline CDR1 is SGHVS and CDR2 FQNEAQ. Trimming left V 3 bases short and J 4 bases short, with 10 bases between. The CDR3 spans 14 residues. CDR3 residues: CASSFLDTYNEQFL. CDR3 sequence (DNA): TGTGCCAGCAGCTTTCTGGACACTTACAATGAGCAGTTCCTC.

This chain joins TRBV5-1 and TRBJ2-3, with TRBD2 as a possible D gene (5 bases). Germline CDR1 and CDR2: SGHRS and YFSETQ. V lost 0 bases and J lost 7, with 9 bases in between. The CDR3 has 13 amino acids. As DNA, the CDR3 is TGCGCCAGCAGCTTGGACTCGGGGTATACGCAGTATTTT. This codes for CASSLDSGYTQYF. Looking up the rest from reference TRBV5-1 and TRBJ2-3 gives the full variable domain: KAGVTQTPRYLIKTRGQQVTLSCSPISGHRSVSWYQQTPGQGLQFLFEYFSETQRNKGNFPGRFSGRQFSNSRSEMNVSTLELGDSALYLCASSLDSGYTQYFGPGTRLTVL.

The J gene is TRBJ2-5, the V gene TRBV13; no definite D call. CDR3 length equals 14 residues. V shed 5 bases and J shed 5 bases, with 15 bases lying between them. Germline CDR1 PRHDT, CDR2 FYEKMQ (reference sequence). The CDR3 here is CASSPAESAETQYF. In DNA form, the CDR3 reads TGTGCCAGCAGCCCCGCAGAGTCCGCCGAGACCCAGTACTTC.

The CDR3 reads CSALGLQEHEQYF. The CDR3 DNA is TGCAGTGCATTGGGACTTCAGGAGCACGAGCAGTACTTC. V is TRBV20-1 and J is TRBJ2-7; TRBD2 might be the D (6 bases). The CDR3 has 13 amino acids. Germline CDR1 is DFQATT and CDR2 is SNEGSKA (reference sequence). The ends were cut back, 6 bases at V and 5 bases at J, with 17 bases in the middle.

The CDR3 DNA is TGTGCCAGCAGCCCTACTAGCGGAGAATACAATGAGCAGTTCTTC. Its protein product is CASSPTSGEYNEQFF. This chain links TRBV12-3 or TRBV12-4 with TRBJ2-1; 8 bases map to TRBD2. Losses at the gene ends were 6 bases for V and 4 bases for J; bases not matched to a gene: 8. The CDR3 extends over 15 amino acids.

Only a few counts were recorded for this clonotype. The chain has TRBV5-6 and TRBJ1-2; D possibly corresponds to TRBD1 (5 bases). Germline V CDR1 and CDR2: SGHDT, YYEEEE. This CDR3 region has 15 residues. Deletions cut 4 bases from V and 2 bases from J, with 15 bases between. CDR3 in DNA: TGTGCCAGCAGCCCCCTGGGGGGACCCAACTATGGCTACACCTTC. Its protein is CASSPLGGPNYGYTF.

In the case of this clonotype: Relative to the germline gene, one junction end is altered; a read error may explain this. The V and J genes are TRBV3-1 and TRBJ2-1; D is unresolved. There are 17 residues in the CDR3. Germline-derived CDR1 and CDR2 are LGHDT and YNNKEL (reference sequence). CDR3 residues: CACSQAGTLTIYNEQFF. CDR3 in DNA: TGTGCCTGCAGCCAAGCTGGTACTCTAACGATATACAATGAGCAGTTCTTC.

In this sample, this clonotype turned up a few times. The rearrangement uses TRBV3-1 and TRBJ2-7; 12 bases fit TRBD2. The V gene's germline CDR1 is LGHDT and CDR2 YNNKEL (reference sequence). The ends lost 2 bases at V and 5 bases at J; junction bases unmatched: 1. The CDR3 has 14 residues. CDR3 loop: CASSQLAGGHEQYF. The CDR3 coding sequence is TGTGCCAGCAGCCAACTAGCGGGAGGGCACGAGCAGTACTTC.

This clonotype was seen a handful of times. J is TRBJ2-7 and V is TRBV14, with unresolved D. The CDR3 is made up of 14 amino acids. The V gene lost 4 bases and the J gene lost 0 bases, with 10 bases spanning the gap. Germline V gene lookup returns CDR1 SGHDN and CDR2 FVKESK. CDR3 nucleotide sequence: TGTGCCAGCAGCCTTTTTAGGAGCTCCTACGAGCAGTACTTC. This sequence encodes CASSLFRSSYEQYF.

The sample holds a few counts of this clonotype. The genes are TRBV15 and TRBJ2-4, with a possible D match to TRBD2 (6 bases). Trimming left V 8 bases short and J 7 bases short, with 15 bases between. Germline CDR1 and CDR2: LNHNV and YYDKDF (reference sequence). The length of the CDR3 is 13 residues. The CDR3 DNA follows: TGTGCCACCGGGAGGCCAGGTCGGAACATTCAGTACTTC. Amino acid sequence: CATGRPGRNIQYF. Drawing the rest from reference TRBV15 and TRBJ2-4, the complete variable domain is DAMVIQNPRYQVTQFGKPVTLSCSQTLNHNVMYWYQQKSSQAPKLLFHYYDKDFNNEADTPDNFQSRRPNTSFCFLDIRSPGLGDTAMYLCATGRPGRNIQYFGAGTRLSVL.

Comments on this clonotype: Just one base apart from a much larger clone, this may be a read error. The chain is built from TRBV2 and TRBJ2-1; 12 bases line up with TRBD2. Germline V gene data show CDR1 as SNHLY and CDR2 as FYNNEI. There are 15 residues in the CDR3. The V gene end was trimmed by 8 bases and the J gene end by 8 bases; junction bases not matched to a gene: 10. The CDR3: CASGVPSGGAHEQFF. CDR3 in DNA: TGTGCCAGCGGTGTTCCTAGCGGGGGGGCCCATGAGCAGTTCTTC. The entire variable domain, with the rest obtained from reference TRBV2 and TRBJ2-1, is as follows: EPEVTQTPSHQVTQMGQEVILRCVPISNHLYFYWYRQILGQKVEFLVSFYNNEISEKSEIFDDQFSVERPDGSNFTLKIRSTKLEDSAMYFCASGVPSGGAHEQFFGPGTRLTVL.

Only a few counts were recorded for this clonotype. The chain joins TRBV5-5 to TRBJ2-1, with 13 bases identical to TRBD2. Losses at the gene ends were 2 bases for V and 6 bases for J; bases not matched to a gene: 5. Germline V gene sequence: CDR1 SGHKS, CDR2 YYEKEE (reference sequence). The CDR3 consists of 16 residues. The CDR3 loop reads CASSFWTSGSSNEQFF. CDR3 nucleotides: TGTGCCAGCAGCTTCTGGACTAGCGGGAGTTCCAATGAGCAGTTCTTC.

In this sample, this clonotype turned up many times. The rearrangement uses TRBV9 and TRBJ1-3; no firm D call. Trimming cost V 4 bases and J 6 bases, with 11 bases left between them. The CDR3 loop spans 13 amino acids. Germline V gene data show CDR1 as SGDLS and CDR2 as YYNGEE. The CDR3: CASSRVVENTIYF. CDR3 bases: TGTGCCAGCAGCAGGGTCGTCGAAAACACCATATATTTT. Filled out from reference TRBV9 and TRBJ1-3, the complete variable domain reads DSGVTQTPKHLITATGQRVTLRCSPRSGDLSVYWYQQSLDQGLQFLIQYYNGEERAKGNILERFSAQQFPDLHSELNLSSLELGDSALYFCASSRVVENTIYFGEGSWLTVV.

This clonotype was counted a few times. V gene TRBV7-6 combines with J gene TRBJ1-2; no clear D. From germline, CDR1 is SGHVS and CDR2 FNYEAQ. The CDR3 spans 13 residues. Trimming shortened V by 4 bases and J by 7 bases, and 13 bases separated the two germline ends. CDR3 in amino acids: CASSSPLGRGYTF. The CDR3 bases are TGTGCCAGCAGCTCCCCTTTAGGTCGTGGCTACACCTTC.

This chain links TRBV28 with TRBJ2-3; TRBD1 aligns across 9 bases. V was clipped by 5 bases and J by 4 bases; unmatched bases: 10. The CDR3 runs 16 residues. Germline V CDR1 and CDR2: MDHEN, SYDVKM. The CDR3: CASSPPPGTGPDTQYF. The CDR3 DNA reads as TGTGCCAGCAGTCCCCCTCCTGGGACAGGGCCAGATACGCAGTATTTT.

This clonotype was picked up many times. The rearrangement links TRBV10-3 to TRBJ2-7; 7 bases align to TRBD2. This CDR3 is built from 14 residues. Per germline, CDR1 ENHRY and CDR2 SYGVKD. Germline trimming cut 7 bases from V and 3 bases from J; bases unmatched to any gene: 9. This CDR3 reads CAIKGRVVSYEQYF. CDR3 sequence (DNA): TGTGCCATCAAGGGGAGGGTTGTTAGCTACGAGCAGTACTTC.

This clonotype was observed a few times. V usage is TRBV20-1 and J usage is TRBJ1-1; no firm D call. Germline V gives CDR1 DFQATT, CDR2 SNEGSKA (reference sequence). CDR3 length: 13 amino acids. Trimming cost V 0 bases and J 7 bases, with 12 bases left between them. CDR3 sequence: CSARDLKGVEAFF. The CDR3 DNA reads TGCAGTGCTAGAGATCTAAAGGGAGTTGAAGCTTTCTTT.